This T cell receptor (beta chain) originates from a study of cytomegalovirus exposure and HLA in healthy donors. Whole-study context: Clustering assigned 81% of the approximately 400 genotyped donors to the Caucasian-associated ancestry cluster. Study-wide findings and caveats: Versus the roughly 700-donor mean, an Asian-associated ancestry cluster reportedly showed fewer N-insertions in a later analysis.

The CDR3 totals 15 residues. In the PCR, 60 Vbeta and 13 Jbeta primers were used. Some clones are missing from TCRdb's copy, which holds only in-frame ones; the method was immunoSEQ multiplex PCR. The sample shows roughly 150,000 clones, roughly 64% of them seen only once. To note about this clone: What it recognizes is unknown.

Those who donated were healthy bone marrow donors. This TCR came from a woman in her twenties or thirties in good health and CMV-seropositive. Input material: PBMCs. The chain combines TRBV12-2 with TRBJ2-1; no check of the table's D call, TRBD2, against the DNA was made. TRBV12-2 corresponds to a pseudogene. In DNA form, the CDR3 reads TGTGCAAGTCGTGGCCTAGAGACTAACCGCGGTGAGCAGTTCTTC. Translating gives CASRGLETNRGEQFF.